This TCR beta chain is from a study of OX40 agonist ivuxolimab in advanced cancers. The V segment lost 5 bases and the J segment 8 bases; nucleotides outside the gene matches: 4. This CDR3 is built from 12 residues. Germline CDR1 is SGHTS and CDR2 is YDEGEE. Libraries were prepared by immunoSEQ multiplex PCR; TCRdb keeps only in-frame clonotypes and omits some of them. In the table there are about 84,000 clones, nearly 90% of which are singletons. Patients had blood sampled at baseline and again on cycle 4 day 1 and cycle 7 day 1. Sequencing was performed on CD4+ or CD8+ T cells sorted from blood, taken in a trial of the OX40 agonist ivuxolimab. This clonotype originated in an adult with an advanced solid tumor such as melanoma, head and neck, liver or kidney cancer. V and J are TRBV5-8 and TRBJ2-4; 7 positions match TRBD1. The CDR3 sequence: CASRTTGHIQYF. For the CDR3, the DNA is TGTGCCAGCAGAACGACAGGGCACATTCAGTACTTC.